This TCR beta chain was profiled in a study of control samples from healthy donors and cancer patients. Generated by immunoSEQ multiplex PCR, the TCRdb table keeps only in-frame clones and is missing some. Among about 160,000 clones listed, around nine tenths were seen once. Sequenced: blood. The clonotype was recovered from a young man in good health.

The CDR3 reads CASSSGLEQYF. The CDR3 DNA sequence: TGTGCCAGCAGCTCGGGACTTGAGCAGTACTTC. The chain joins TRBV9 to TRBJ2-7; a weak D match, TRBD2 (6 bases). The CDR3 is 11 amino acids. Trimming shortened V by 4 bases and J by 7 bases, and 9 bases separated the two germline ends. CDR1 is SGDLS and CDR2 is YYNGEE in the germline V gene.